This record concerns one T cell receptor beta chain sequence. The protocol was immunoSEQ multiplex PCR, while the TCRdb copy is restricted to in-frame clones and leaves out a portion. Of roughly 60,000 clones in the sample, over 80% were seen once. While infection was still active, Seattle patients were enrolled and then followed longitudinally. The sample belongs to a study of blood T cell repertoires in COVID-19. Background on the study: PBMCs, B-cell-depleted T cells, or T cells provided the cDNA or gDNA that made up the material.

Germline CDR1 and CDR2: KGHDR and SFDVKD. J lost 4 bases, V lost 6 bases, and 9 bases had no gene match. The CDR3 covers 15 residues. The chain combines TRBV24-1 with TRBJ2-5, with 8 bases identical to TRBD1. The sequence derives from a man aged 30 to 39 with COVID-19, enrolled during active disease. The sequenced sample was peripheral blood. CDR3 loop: CATSQQGGLGETQYF. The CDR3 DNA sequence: TGTGCCACCAGTCAACAGGGGGGATTGGGAGAGACCCAGTACTTC.